The TCR beta chain described here comes from a study of T cells in Graves' hyperthyroidism and ophthalmopathy. The source material, RNA transcripts, was used to amplify TCR beta CDR3 regions. In the first-round RT-PCR of the TCR CDR3, the HTBI primer set was used. Via MiXCR, TCRdb re-called the multiplex PCR reads, giving one row per CDR3 protein. The sample has around 490,000 distinct CDR3 sequences, about 20% seen once; the top ten hold about 45%. The CDR3 is 12 residues long. V was clipped by 1 base and J by 4 bases, with 5 bases between them. The V gene's germline CDR1 is KGHSH and CDR2 LQKENI. This sequence was found in a man aged 35-49 years with Graves' ophthalmopathy. Source material: blood. The chain uses TRBV18 and TRBJ2-7; D gene uncertain. The CDR3 nucleotides read TGTGCCAGCTCACCACAGCAATACGAGCAGTACTTC. This codes for CASSPQQYEQYF.